This T cell receptor beta chain was documented in a study of shared clonotypes between healthy human individuals. The protocol was immunoSEQ multiplex PCR, while the TCRdb copy is restricted to in-frame clones and leaves out a portion. The sample shows over a million clones, about 80% of them seen only once. Germline-derived CDR1 and CDR2 are MDHEN and SYDVKM. The CDR3 is 14 residues long. Trimming took 3 bases from V and 8 from J; bases not matched to a gene: 6. Sequenced material: memory CD4+ T cells from PBMCs. Subset meaning: CD45RA-negative fraction. V gene TRBV28 combines with J gene TRBJ1-2; TRBD1 matches 10 bases. This sequence was found in a man aged 18 to 29 in good health. Some clones in this sample may be carry-over from other donors' samples. The CDR3 DNA is TGTGCCAGCAGTTTTGGGACAGGGGCGCGAGGCTACACCTTC. The encoded protein is CASSFGTGARGYTF.